Sequencing of this T cell receptor beta chain was carried out in a study of blood T cell repertoires in COVID-19. Study details: Researchers got acute and convalescent COVID-19 samples from the United States, Italy and Spain.

TCRdb's table, derived via immunoSEQ multiplex PCR, lists solely in-frame clones and lacks some. This sample has around 100,000 clones, with 75% to 95% found just once. CDR1 and CDR2 from the germline V gene are SGHRS and YFSETQ. The CDR3 extends over 15 amino acids. Trimming left V 0 bases short and J 4 bases short, with 10 bases between. The TCR sequence derives from a man between 45 and 60 years old with acute or convalescent COVID-19. The chain couples TRBV5-1 to TRBJ2-2, with D unresolved. What was sequenced was peripheral blood. CDR3 loop: CASSLESLGTGELFF. The CDR3 DNA reads TGCGCCAGCAGCTTGGAGAGTCTCGGCACCGGGGAGCTGTTTTTT.